This entry features one T cell receptor (beta chain) sequence. Its antigen is currently not known. Per-nucleotide qualities are absent, and no much larger clonotype sits a single base away. Libraries came from the immunoSEQ multiplex PCR assay. The clones in this table, taken by TCRdb from immuneACCESS, are in-frame only. Not every clone is retained; where verified, under half of the shortfall comes from an unresolved V gene, and the cause of the rest is unknown. In all, the sample holds tens of thousands of clones, and roughly nine tenths of those were seen once. Around 0.85% of the sample is held by the ten biggest clonotypes. There are 15 amino acids in the CDR3, from cysteine to phenylalanine inclusive. Only the CDR3 portion is preserved as DNA: 45 bases, with reading frame beginning at the first base. The V and J ends are trimmed by 0 bases and 2 bases, leaving 9 bases between them. As encoded in the germline V gene, CDR1 is LGHNA while CDR2 is YSLEER.

This sample was taken from a study of T cell changes during pregnancy in multiple sclerosis (dated by TCRdb to the late 2010s). Broadly, across the study: Changes in the T cell repertoire over the course of pregnancy were examined in this study in women with multiple sclerosis.

The receptor comes from a female donor with multiple sclerosis, enrolled in a pregnancy study. Rearrangement joined TRBV4-3 to TRBJ2-3; the D gene is possibly TRBD1, with 5 bases matching. This material consisted of peripheral blood, taken before pregnancy. The nucleotide sequence reads as follows: TGCGCCAGCAGCCAAGATATCAGGGACACAGATACGCAGTATTTT. It encodes CASSQDIRDTDTQYF.